The 29 T cell receptor beta chains listed next were all sequenced from one sample in a study of naive and memory T cell subsets. Both TRBC1 and TRBC2 were covered by a beta constant-region primer of two equimolar oligonucleotides. TCRdb recomputed calls from the UMI-ligation and nested PCR reads with MiXCR, one row per CDR3 protein. The sample has tens of thousands of distinct CDR3 sequences; about 14% are singletons. The sequenced sample was effector memory CD4+ T cells from blood. Described subset: effector memory, CD45RA- CD27-. These receptors originate from a human donor in good health.

V and J are TRBV25-1 and TRBJ2-1; 7 nucleotides line up with TRBD2. Germline V gene lookup returns CDR1 MGHDK and CDR2 SYGVNS. The CDR3 is 18 amino acids. Germline trimming cut 1 base from V and 0 bases from J; bases unmatched to any gene: 9. The CDR3 loop reads CASSELLAAKSSYNEQFF. Written as DNA, the CDR3 is TGTGCCAGCAGTGAATTGCTAGCGGCTAAAAGCTCCTACAATGAGCAGTTCTTC. Looking up the rest from reference TRBV25-1 and TRBJ2-1 gives the full variable domain: EADIYQTPRYLVIGTGKKITLECSQTMGHDKMYWYQQDPGMELHLIHYSYGVNSTEKGDLSSESTVSRIRTEHFPLTLESARPSHTSQYLCASSELLAAKSSYNEQFFGPGTRLTVL.

There are many counts of this clonotype. The rearrangement joins TRBV24-1 to TRBJ2-3; the D is unclear. Germline V gene lookup returns CDR1 KGHDR and CDR2 SFDVKD. CDR3 length equals 14 residues. The V and J ends lost 5 bases and 4 bases respectively, with 12 bases between them. The CDR3 spells CATSGRTGADTQYF. In DNA, the CDR3 is TGTGCCACCAGTGGACGTACTGGGGCAGATACGCAGTATTTT.

The chain carries TRBV5-1 and TRBJ1-4, with TRBD1 matching 7 bases. Trimming cost V 4 bases and J 5 bases; bases outside gene matches: 8. There are 15 residues in the CDR3. CDR1 is SGHRS, CDR2 YFSETQ, per germline. The CDR3 sequence is CASSQGGQPNEKLFF. The CDR3 coding sequence is TGCGCCAGCAGCCAGGGGGGGCAGCCAAATGAAAAACTGTTTTTT.

This chain joins TRBV10-3 and TRBJ2-5, with D perhaps matching TRBD1 or TRBD2 (6 bases each). The germline V gene encodes CDR1 ENHRY and CDR2 SYGVKD. Trimming pared 2 bases from V and 5 bases from J, leaving 18 bases between. This CDR3 is 16 amino acids long. The CDR3 DNA reads TGTGCCATCAGTGAGCCACCGGTTACAGGGAGGGAGACCCAGTACTTC. Translating it yields CAISEPPVTGRETQYF.

In this sample, this clonotype turned up a few times. The gene calls are TRBV6-2 or TRBV6-3 and TRBJ2-7; D is possibly TRBD2 (5 bases). The CDR3 is made up of 13 amino acids. Trimming took 2 bases from V and 5 from J, leaving 10 bases between them. The germline gives CDR1 MNHEY, CDR2 SVGEGT. As DNA, the CDR3 is TGTGCCAGCAGTTACGGGGAGCGCGACGAGCAGTACTTC. Translation: CASSYGERDEQYF.

In its sample, this clonotype was seen a few times. This chain joins TRBV11-2 and TRBJ2-1, with TRBD2 identical over 7 bases. The CDR3 is 15 residues long. V lost 3 bases, J lost 2 bases, and 4 bases stayed unmatched. Germline-derived CDR1 and CDR2 are SGHAT and FQNNGV. CDR3 bases: TGTGCCAGCAGCTTGATGGCGGGAGCCTACAATGAGCAGTTCTTC. The encoded protein is CASSLMAGAYNEQFF.

This clonotype has more than one count but fewer than ten. This chain joins TRBV4-2 and TRBJ2-5; D call uncertain. Germline V gene sequence: CDR1 LGHNA, CDR2 YNFKEQ. Trimming left V 0 bases short and J 1 base short, with 9 bases between. This CDR3 has 15 amino acids. As DNA, the CDR3 is TGTGCCAGCAGCCAAGATCTCCGGATCCAAGAGACCCAGTACTTC. This translates into CASSQDLRIQETQYF.

By proportion, this clonotype is medium-sized. This may be a read error, as it is one base from a much larger clone. This chain links TRBV6-1 with TRBJ2-1, with 8 bases fitting TRBD2. Germline CDR1 and CDR2: MNHNS and SASEGT. The CDR3 is 14 residues long. With V trimmed by 6 bases and J by 6 bases, 7 bases remained unmatched. The CDR3 loop is CASSRRAGANEQFF. For the CDR3, the DNA is TGTGCCAGCAGCCGACGAGCGGGAGCCAATGAGCAGTTCTTC.

This clonotype was seen ten or more times. This chain joins TRBV5-1 and TRBJ2-6, with a tentative D call TRBD1 (5 bases). CDR1 SGHRS and CDR2 YFSETQ come from the germline V gene. V was clipped by 4 bases and J by 0 bases, with 14 bases between them. The length of the CDR3 is 17 residues. CDR3 protein: CASSLTTTASGANVLTF. The CDR3 DNA follows: TGCGCCAGCAGCCTAACTACGACAGCCTCTGGGGCCAACGTCCTGACTTTC.

This clonotype was seen a handful of times. The chain is built from TRBV6-4 and TRBJ2-3, with 11 bases lining up with TRBD2. This CDR3 comprises 15 residues. Germline-derived CDR1 and CDR2 are MRHNA and SNTAGT. V lost 5 bases, J lost 4 bases, and 5 bases stayed unmatched. The CDR3 spells CASSSGSGRADTQYF. The CDR3 DNA follows: TGTGCCAGCAGTTCTGGTAGCGGGAGGGCAGATACGCAGTATTTT.

The chain employs TRBV12-3 or TRBV12-4 and TRBJ1-1; no clear D. Trimming stripped 2 bases from V and 8 bases from J, with 12 bases between. The CDR3 has 13 residues. The CDR3 nucleotides are TGTGCCAGCAGTTTAATAGCGCGGGGAGAAGCTTTCTTT. Protein product: CASSLIARGEAFF.

The rearrangement joins TRBV29-1 to TRBJ2-5; 11 bases align to TRBD2. Looked up from germline, CDR1 is SQVTM and CDR2 is ANQGSEA. V was clipped by 4 bases and J by 4 bases; unmatched bases: 14. This CDR3 contains 17 residues. The DNA for the CDR3 is TGCAGCGTTGGATCTAGCGGGAGGAGTGTTGGTAGAGAGACCCAGTACTTC. Its protein is CSVGSSGRSVGRETQYF.

This clonotype was recorded at least ten times. The J gene is TRBJ2-6, the V gene TRBV2; no reliable D call. The V end lost 9 bases, the J end lost 2 bases, and 8 bases lay between the germline ends. The CDR3 is made up of 13 amino acids. Per germline, CDR1 SNHLY and CDR2 FYNNEI. The CDR3 coding sequence is TGTGCCAGATGGGTGCCTGGGGCCAACGTCCTGACTTTC. Its translation is CARWVPGANVLTF.

This clonotype has ten or more counts. The J gene is TRBJ2-7, the V gene TRBV20-1, with D possibly being TRBD2 (6 bases). CDR1 is DFQATT, CDR2 SNEGSKA, per germline (reference sequence). The CDR3 has 14 residues. V lost 6 bases and J lost 3, with 18 bases in between. Here the CDR3 reads CSANKRAALYEQYF. The CDR3 nucleotides read TGCAGTGCCAATAAGCGGGCCGCCCTCTACGAGCAGTACTTC.

This clonotype was observed once. The rearrangement links TRBV12-3 or TRBV12-4 to TRBJ2-5, with D perhaps TRBD1 (5 bases). The V and J ends lost 5 bases and 4 bases respectively, with 14 bases between them. The CDR3 covers 14 residues. CDR3 nucleotides: TGTGCCAGCAGTCGCACCGCAGGGCTAGAGACCCAGTACTTC. It encodes CASSRTAGLETQYF.

This clonotype was seen only a few times. V gene TRBV4-1 combines with J gene TRBJ2-3, with D maybe TRBD2 (6 bases). The CDR3 loop spans 16 amino acids. Trimming left V 4 bases short and J 0 bases short, with 14 bases between. Germline V gene data show CDR1 as MGHRA and CDR2 as YSYEKL. DNA of the CDR3: TGCGCCAGCAGCCGCGGGGCAGGGAGGAGCACAGATACGCAGTATTTT. It translates to CASSRGAGRSTDTQYF.

This clonotype was detected only a few times. This chain links TRBV5-1 with TRBJ2-1, with 7 bases matching TRBD2. The CDR3 totals 16 residues. The germline V gene has CDR1 SGHRS and CDR2 YFSETQ. Unmatched junction bases numbered 11, after V lost 2 bases and J lost 6 bases. CDR3 DNA sequence: TGCGCCAGCAGCTTCCCTGTAGCCACGGGAGGCAATGAGCAGTTCTTC. This gives the protein CASSFPVATGGNEQFF.

At least ten counts were recorded for this clonotype. This chain joins TRBV29-1 and TRBJ2-7; no clear D gene. V lost 4 bases and J lost 2, with 12 bases in between. The CDR3 length is 13 residues. Germline assignment: CDR1 SQVTM and CDR2 ANQGSEA. The CDR3 coding sequence is TGCAGCGTTGCTGATGGGGTTACCTACGAGCAGTACTTC. Protein sequence: CSVADGVTYEQYF.

V gene TRBV25-1 combines with J gene TRBJ2-2; D call uncertain. Germline V gene sequence: CDR1 MGHDK, CDR2 SYGVNS. V lost 8 bases and J 1 base, leaving 11 bases between the germline ends. The CDR3 extends over 14 amino acids. The CDR3 DNA reads TGTGCCAGCTCGTCATCCAGGAACACCGGGGAGCTGTTTTTT. Translating it yields CASSSSRNTGELFF. The full variable domain, in which reference TRBV25-1 and TRBJ2-2 provide the parts outside the CDR3, is EADIYQTPRYLVIGTGKKITLECSQTMGHDKMYWYQQDPGMELHLIHYSYGVNSTEKGDLSSESTVSRIRTEHFPLTLESARPSHTSQYLCASSSSRNTGELFFGEGSRLTVL.

This clonotype turned up a few times. The chain joins TRBV10-3 to TRBJ2-1; D is perhaps TRBD1 (5 bases). The V end was cut by 6 bases, the J end by 11 bases, with 14 bases between. Per the germline V gene, CDR1 is ENHRY and CDR2 is SYGVKD. The CDR3 runs 12 residues. CDR3 residues: CAISHLTDKQFF. In DNA form, the CDR3 reads TGTGCCATCAGCCATTTGACAGATAAGCAGTTCTTC.

The rearrangement links TRBV5-5 to TRBJ2-7, with 7 bases lining up with TRBD1. Germline V gene data show CDR1 as SGHKS and CDR2 as YYEKEE (reference sequence). Losses at the gene ends were 1 base for V and 3 bases for J; bases not matched to a gene: 4. This CDR3 has 14 residues. The CDR3 loop is CASSLRQGDYEQYF. The CDR3 region has the DNA TGTGCCAGCAGCTTGAGGCAGGGGGACTACGAGCAGTACTTC.

In its sample, this clonotype was seen a few times. V usage is TRBV5-4 and J usage is TRBJ2-3; 16 nucleotides line up with TRBD2. V shed 4 bases and J 4 bases; nucleotides not matched to a gene: 12. There are 19 residues in the CDR3. Germline V gives CDR1 SGHNT, CDR2 YYREEE (reference sequence). CDR3 bases: TGTGCCAGCAGCATCGGGACTAGCGGGAGGGCCGGAGTTTCAGATACGCAGTATTTT. Residues: CASSIGTSGRAGVSDTQYF.

This clonotype appeared many times. The J gene is TRBJ1-1, the V gene TRBV9; D remains unclear. CDR1 and CDR2 from the germline V gene are SGDLS and YYNGEE. CDR3 size: 14 residues. V lost 0 bases and J 1 base, leaving 7 bases between the germline ends. The CDR3 nucleotides read TGTGCCAGCAGCGTAGCCCCCGAGAACACTGAAGCTTTCTTT. It translates to CASSVAPENTEAFF.

The chain links TRBV28 to TRBJ1-1, with 12 bases matching TRBD1. Germline CDR1 is MDHEN and CDR2 is SYDVKM. This CDR3 is built from 15 residues. V dropped 6 bases and J dropped 7; count of bases not matched to a gene: 9. CDR3 region: CASRTPGQGAGEAFF. CDR3 bases: TGTGCCAGCAGGACCCCGGGACAGGGGGCTGGTGAAGCTTTCTTT.

In its sample, this clonotype ranks as medium-sized. This rearrangement joins TRBV29-1 to TRBJ2-1; 7 bases match TRBD2. Germline assignment: CDR1 SQVTM and CDR2 ANQGSEA. V lost 4 bases, J lost 8 bases, and 11 bases stayed unmatched. CDR3 length: 14 residues. The CDR3: CSVVNGRTPHEQFF. DNA of the CDR3: TGCAGCGTTGTTAACGGGAGGACCCCCCATGAGCAGTTCTTC.

This clonotype was seen ten or more times. The gene calls are TRBV7-8 and TRBJ2-3; 11 bases are a match to TRBD1. Trimming cost V 5 bases and J 3 bases; bases outside gene matches: 10. This CDR3 contains 17 residues. Germline CDR1 reads SGHVS; CDR2 reads FQNEAQ. The CDR3 DNA reads as TGTGCCAGCAGCCCAGGACAGGGGGCAATTTGGACAGATACGCAGTATTTT. It yields the protein CASSPGQGAIWTDTQYF.

This clonotype was observed a few times. The CDR3 loop is CASSEMAGGDYEQYF. DNA of the CDR3: TGTGCCAGCAGTGAAATGGCAGGGGGAGACTACGAGCAGTACTTC. V gene TRBV6-1 combines with J gene TRBJ2-7, with 7 bases that match TRBD1. There are 15 residues in the CDR3. With V trimmed by 2 bases and J by 3 bases, 7 bases remained unmatched. Per the germline V gene, CDR1 is MNHNS and CDR2 is SASEGT.

The rearrangement joins TRBV20-1 to TRBJ2-3; TRBD1 agrees at 7 bases. Germline CDR1 DFQATT, CDR2 SNEGSKA (reference sequence). The J segment lost 0 bases and the V segment lost 6 bases, leaving 6 bases of the junction unmatched. The CDR3 is made up of 14 amino acids. This CDR3 reads CSARTGRSTDTQYF. The CDR3 DNA sequence: TGCAGTGCCCGGACAGGTAGAAGCACAGATACGCAGTATTTT.

The chain couples TRBV7-9 to TRBJ2-3, with D perhaps TRBD2 (5 bases). Between the trimmed V and J ends, which lost 1 base and 1 base, there was a span of 6 bases. The CDR3 covers 14 residues. Germline CDR1 is SEHNR and CDR2 is FQNEAQ (reference sequence). The DNA for the CDR3 is TGTGCCAGCAGCTTAGGGCGGGGCACAGATACGCAGTATTTT. Translating it yields CASSLGRGTDTQYF.